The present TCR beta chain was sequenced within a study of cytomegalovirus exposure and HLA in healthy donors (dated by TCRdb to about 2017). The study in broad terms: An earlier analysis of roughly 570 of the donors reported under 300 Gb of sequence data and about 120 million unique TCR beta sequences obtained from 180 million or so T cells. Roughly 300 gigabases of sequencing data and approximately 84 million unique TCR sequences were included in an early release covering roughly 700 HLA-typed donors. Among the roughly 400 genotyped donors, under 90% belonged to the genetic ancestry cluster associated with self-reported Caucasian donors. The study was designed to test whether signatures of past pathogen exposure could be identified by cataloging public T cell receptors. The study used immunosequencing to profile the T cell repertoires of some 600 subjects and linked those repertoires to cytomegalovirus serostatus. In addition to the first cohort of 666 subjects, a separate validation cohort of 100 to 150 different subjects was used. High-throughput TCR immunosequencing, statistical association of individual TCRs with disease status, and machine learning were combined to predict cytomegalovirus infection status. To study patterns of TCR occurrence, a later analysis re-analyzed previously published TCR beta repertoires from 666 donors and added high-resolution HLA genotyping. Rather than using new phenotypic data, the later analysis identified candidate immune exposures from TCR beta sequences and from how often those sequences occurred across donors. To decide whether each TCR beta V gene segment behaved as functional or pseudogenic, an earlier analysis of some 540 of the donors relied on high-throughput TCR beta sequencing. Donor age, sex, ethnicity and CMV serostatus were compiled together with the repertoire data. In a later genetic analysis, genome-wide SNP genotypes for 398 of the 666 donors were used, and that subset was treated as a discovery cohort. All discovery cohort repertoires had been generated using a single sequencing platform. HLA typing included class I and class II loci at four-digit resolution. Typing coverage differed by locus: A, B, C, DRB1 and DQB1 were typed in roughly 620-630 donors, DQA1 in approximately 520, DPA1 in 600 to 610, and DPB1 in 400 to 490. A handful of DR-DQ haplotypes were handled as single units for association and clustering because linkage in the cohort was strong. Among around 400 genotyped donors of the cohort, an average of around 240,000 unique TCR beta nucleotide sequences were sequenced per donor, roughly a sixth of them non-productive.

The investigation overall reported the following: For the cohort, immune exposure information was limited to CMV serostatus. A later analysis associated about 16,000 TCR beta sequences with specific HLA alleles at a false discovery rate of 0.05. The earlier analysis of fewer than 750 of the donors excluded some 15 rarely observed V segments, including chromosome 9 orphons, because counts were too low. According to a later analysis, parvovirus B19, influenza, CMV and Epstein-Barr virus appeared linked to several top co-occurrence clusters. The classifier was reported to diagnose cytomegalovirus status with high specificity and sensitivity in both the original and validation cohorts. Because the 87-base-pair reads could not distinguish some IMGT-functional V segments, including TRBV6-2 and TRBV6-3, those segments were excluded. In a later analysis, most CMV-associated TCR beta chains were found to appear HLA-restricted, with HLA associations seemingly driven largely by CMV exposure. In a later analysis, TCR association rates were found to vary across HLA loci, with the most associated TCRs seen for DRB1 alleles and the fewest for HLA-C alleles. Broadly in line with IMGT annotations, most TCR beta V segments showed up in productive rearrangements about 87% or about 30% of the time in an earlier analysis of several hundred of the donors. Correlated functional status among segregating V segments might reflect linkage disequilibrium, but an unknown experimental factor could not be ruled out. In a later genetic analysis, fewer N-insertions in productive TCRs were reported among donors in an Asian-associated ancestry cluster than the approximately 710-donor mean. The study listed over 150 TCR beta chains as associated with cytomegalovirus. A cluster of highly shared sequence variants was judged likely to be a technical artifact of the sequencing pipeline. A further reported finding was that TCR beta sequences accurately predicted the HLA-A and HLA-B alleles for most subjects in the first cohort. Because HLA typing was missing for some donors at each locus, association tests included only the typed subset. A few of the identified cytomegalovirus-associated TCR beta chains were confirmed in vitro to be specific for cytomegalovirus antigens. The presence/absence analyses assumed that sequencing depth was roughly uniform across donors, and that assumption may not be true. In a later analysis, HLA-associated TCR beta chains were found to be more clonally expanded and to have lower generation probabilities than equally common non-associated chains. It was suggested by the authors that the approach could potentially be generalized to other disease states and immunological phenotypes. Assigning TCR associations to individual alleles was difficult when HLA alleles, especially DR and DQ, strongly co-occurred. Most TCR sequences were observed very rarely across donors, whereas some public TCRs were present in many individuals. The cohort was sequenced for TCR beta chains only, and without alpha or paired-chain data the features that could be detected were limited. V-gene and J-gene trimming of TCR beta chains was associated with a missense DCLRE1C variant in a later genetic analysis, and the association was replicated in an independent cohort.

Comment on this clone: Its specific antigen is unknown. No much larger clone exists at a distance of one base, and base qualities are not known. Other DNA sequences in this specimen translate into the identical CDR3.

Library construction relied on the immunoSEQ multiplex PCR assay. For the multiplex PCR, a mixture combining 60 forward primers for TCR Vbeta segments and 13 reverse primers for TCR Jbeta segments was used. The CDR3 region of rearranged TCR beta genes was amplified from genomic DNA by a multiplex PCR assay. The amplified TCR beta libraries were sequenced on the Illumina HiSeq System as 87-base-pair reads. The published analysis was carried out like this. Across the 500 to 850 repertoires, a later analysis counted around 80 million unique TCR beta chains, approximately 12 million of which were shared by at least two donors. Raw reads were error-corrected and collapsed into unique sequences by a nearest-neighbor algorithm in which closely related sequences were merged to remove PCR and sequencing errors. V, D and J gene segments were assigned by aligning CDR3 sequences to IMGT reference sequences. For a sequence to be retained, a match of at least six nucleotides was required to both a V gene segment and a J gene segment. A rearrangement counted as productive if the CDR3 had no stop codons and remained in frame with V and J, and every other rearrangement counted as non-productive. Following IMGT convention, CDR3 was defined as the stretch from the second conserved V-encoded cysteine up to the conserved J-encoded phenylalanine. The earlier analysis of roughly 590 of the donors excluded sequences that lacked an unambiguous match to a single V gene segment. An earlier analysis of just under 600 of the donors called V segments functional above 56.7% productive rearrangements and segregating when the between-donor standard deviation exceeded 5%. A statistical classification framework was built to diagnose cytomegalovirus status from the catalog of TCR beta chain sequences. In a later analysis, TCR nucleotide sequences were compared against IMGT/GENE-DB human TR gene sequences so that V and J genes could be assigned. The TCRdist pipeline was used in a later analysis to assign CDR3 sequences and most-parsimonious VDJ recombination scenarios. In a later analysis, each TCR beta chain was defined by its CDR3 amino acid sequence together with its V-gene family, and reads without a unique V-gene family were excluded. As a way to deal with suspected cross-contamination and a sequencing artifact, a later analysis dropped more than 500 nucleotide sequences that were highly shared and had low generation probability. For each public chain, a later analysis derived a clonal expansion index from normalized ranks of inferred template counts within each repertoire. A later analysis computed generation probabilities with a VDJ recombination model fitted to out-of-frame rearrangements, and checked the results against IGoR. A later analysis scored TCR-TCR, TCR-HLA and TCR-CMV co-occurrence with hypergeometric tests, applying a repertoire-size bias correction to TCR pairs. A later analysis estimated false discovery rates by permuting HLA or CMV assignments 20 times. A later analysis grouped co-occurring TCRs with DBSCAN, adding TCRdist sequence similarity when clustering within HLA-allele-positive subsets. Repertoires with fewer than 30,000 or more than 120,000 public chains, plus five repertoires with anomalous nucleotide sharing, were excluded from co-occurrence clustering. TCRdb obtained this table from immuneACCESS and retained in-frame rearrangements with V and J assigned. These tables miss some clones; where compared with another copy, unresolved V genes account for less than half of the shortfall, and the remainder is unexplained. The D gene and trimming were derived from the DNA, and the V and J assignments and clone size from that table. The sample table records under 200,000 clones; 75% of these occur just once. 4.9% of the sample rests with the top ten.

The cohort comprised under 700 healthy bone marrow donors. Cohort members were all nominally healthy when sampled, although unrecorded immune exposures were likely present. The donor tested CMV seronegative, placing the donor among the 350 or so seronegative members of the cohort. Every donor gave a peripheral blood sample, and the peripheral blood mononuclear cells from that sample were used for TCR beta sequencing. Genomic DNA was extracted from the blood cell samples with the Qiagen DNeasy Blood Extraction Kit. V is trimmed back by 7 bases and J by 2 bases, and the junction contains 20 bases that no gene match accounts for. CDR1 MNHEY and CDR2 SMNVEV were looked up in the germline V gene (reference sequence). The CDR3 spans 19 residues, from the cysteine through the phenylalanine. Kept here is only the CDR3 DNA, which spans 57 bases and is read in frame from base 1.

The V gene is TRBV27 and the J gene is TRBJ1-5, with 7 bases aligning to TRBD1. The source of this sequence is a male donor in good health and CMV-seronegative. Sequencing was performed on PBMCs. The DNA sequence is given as TGTGCCAGCACCTACATAGGGGACAGCACTTCTCCGGGCAATCAGCCCCAGCATTTT. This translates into CASTYIGDSTSPGNQPQHF.